The rows below give T cell receptor beta chains drawn from one sample of a study of blood T cell repertoires in COVID-19. TCRdb's copy holds only in-frame clones and misses some; the assay was immunoSEQ multiplex PCR. This sample has about 280,000 clones; 80% to 90% occur once, and the top ten carry around 3%. The material sequenced was peripheral blood. These receptors were obtained from a woman in her twenties or thirties with active or convalescent COVID-19. The CDR3 runs from the conserved cysteine through the conserved F or W. The order of the fields is D gene, V gene, clone size, J gene, CDR3 length, CDR3 DNA, CDR3 protein. The D gene is left open where the match is weak. Some rows have no size entry. The others give once, few or many, or a class for an expanded clone.

NA,TRBV28,NA,TRBJ2-2,14,TGTGCCAGCAAGTTGGGGGCGATTCCCGGGGAGCTGTTTTTT,CASKLGAIPGELFF
NA,TRBV3-1/TRBV3-2,NA,TRBJ1-4,14,TGTGCCAGCAGCCAAAGGGAGACAGGATTGAAACTGTTTTTT,CASSQRETGLKLFF
TRBD1,TRBV5-8,NA,TRBJ2-7,14,TGTGCCAGCAAATATCGGCAGGGGGCTTGGGAGCAGTACTTC,CASKYRQGAWEQYF
NA,TRBV11-1,NA,TRBJ1-1,13,TGTGCCAGCAGCCCCAACAGTGTCGCTGAAGCTTTCTTT,CASSPNSVAEAFF
TRBD1,TRBV3-1/TRBV3-2,few,TRBJ1-6,17,TGTGCCAGCAGCCAAAGGACCAGGGACAGGGGGCAATCACCCCTCCACTTT,CASSQRTRDRGQSPLHF
NA,TRBV5-5,NA,TRBJ1-2,13,TGTGCCAGCAGCTTTTCCGGTCAAGAGGGCTACACCTTC,CASSFSGQEGYTF
NA,TRBV19,once,TRBJ1-5,15,TGTGCCAGTAGTATCCCGCAGGCATCGGGGCAGCCCCAGCATTTT,CASSIPQASGQPQHF
NA,TRBV25-1,NA,TRBJ1-1,13,TGTGCCAGCAGAGGACAGCAATACACTGAAGCTTTCTTT,CASRGQQYTEAFF
NA,TRBV11-3,NA,TRBJ2-1,13,TGTGCCAGCAGCTTGGGCCCGGACAATGAGCAGTTCTTC,CASSLGPDNEQFF
NA,TRBV29-1,NA,TRBJ1-2,14,TGCAGCGTAGCTACGGGGGTAGCGGCCTATGGCTACACCTTC,CSVATGVAAYGYTF
NA,TRBV7-9,NA,TRBJ1-2,15,TGTGCCAGCAGCTTAGCGGGGAGGGCCAACTATGGCTACACCTTC,CASSLAGRANYGYTF
NA,TRBV9,NA,TRBJ2-7,15,TGTGCCAGCAGCGTAGGGACTGCGGGGAACTACGAGCAGTACTTC,CASSVGTAGNYEQYF
NA,TRBV5-1,NA,TRBJ1-2,13,TGCGCCAGCAGCTTGATCCCCAGGGAAGGCTACACCTTC,CASSLIPREGYTF
TRBD2,TRBV4-2,NA,TRBJ2-1,18,TGTGCCAGCAGCCAAGGCGGACTAGCGGGGGCCCGTTACAATGAGCAGTTCTTC,CASSQGGLAGARYNEQFF
NA,TRBV12-3/TRBV12-4,NA,TRBJ2-1,13,TGTGCCAGCAGTTCGGACCGGGGCAATGAGCAGTTCTTC,CASSSDRGNEQFF
NA,TRBV2,NA,TRBJ2-5,12,TGTGCCAGCAGTGAAACATGGGAGACCCAGTACTTC,CASSETWETQYF
NA,TRBV15,NA,TRBJ1-1,13,TGTGCCACCGAGGACAGAATGAACACTGAAGCTTTCTTT,CATEDRMNTEAFF
TRBD1,TRBV6-5,NA,TRBJ1-1,12,TGTGCCAGCAGCCATCAGGGGGCAGGAGCTTTCTTT,CASSHQGAGAFF
NA,TRBV9,NA,TRBJ1-6,16,TGTGCCAGCAGCGCCGGAGGTTACCCACCAAATTCACCCCTCCACTTT,CASSAGGYPPNSPLHF
NA,TRBV18,NA,TRBJ1-2,15,TGTGCCAGCTCACCACCAGCGTCCCGCACCGCGGGCTACACCTTC,CASSPPASRTAGYTF
TRBD1,TRBV2,NA,TRBJ1-5,15,TGTGCCAGCAGGGAACTAGGGGGCGCCGGGCAGCCCCAGCATTTT,CASRELGGAGQPQHF
NA,TRBV15,NA,TRBJ2-6,15,TGTGCCACCAGCCACCGGGGGACCGGGGCCAACGTCCTGACTTTC,CATSHRGTGANVLTF
TRBD1,TRBV5-1,once,TRBJ1-2,14,TGCGCCAGCAGCACCACAGGGGGCCACTATGGCTACACCTTC,CASSTTGGHYGYTF
NA,TRBV4-3,NA,TRBJ1-2,14,TGCGCCAGCAGCGGGGCCTCCTTTCGCTATGGCTACACCTTC,CASSGASFRYGYTF
NA,TRBV7-2,NA,TRBJ2-1,15,TGTGCCAGCAGCTTAGGGGGGCTCAAATACAATGAGCAGTTCTTC,CASSLGGLKYNEQFF
NA,TRBV24-1,NA,TRBJ1-2,13,TGTGCCACCAGTCAGCAGGGAGGATATGGCTACACCTTC,CATSQQGGYGYTF
NA,TRBV6-2/TRBV6-3,NA,TRBJ2-1,14,TGTGCCAGCAGTTTGACTAATTGGTACAATGAGCAGTTCTTC,CASSLTNWYNEQFF
NA,TRBV4-3,once,TRBJ1-2,13,TGCGCCAGCAGCCTTCTGGGGGGGGATGGCTACACCTTC,CASSLLGGDGYTF
NA,TRBV4-1,once,TRBJ1-3,16,TGCGCCAGCAGCCAAGGATCGGGTCGCTCTGGAAACACCATATATTTT,CASSQGSGRSGNTIYF
NA,TRBV29-1,NA,TRBJ1-2,12,TGCAGCGTTGGTGCAGGGGCCTATGGCTACACCTTC,CSVGAGAYGYTF
TRBD2,TRBV4-3,NA,TRBJ2-1,19,TGCGCCAGCAGCCAAGATATGCCACTAGCGGGGGGGCGATACAATGAGCAGTTCTTC,CASSQDMPLAGGRYNEQFF
TRBD2,TRBV10-3,NA,TRBJ2-3,14,TGTGCCATCAGATTAGCGGGGGACGATAATACGCAGTATTTT,CAIRLAGDDNTQYF
TRBD1,TRBV6-5,NA,TRBJ1-1,14,TGTGCCAGCAGCCGACAGGGGTTGAACACTGAAGCTTTCTTT,CASSRQGLNTEAFF